The rows below give T cell receptor beta chains drawn from one sample of a study of a mutant IDH1 vaccine in newly diagnosed glioma. Clones were read by immunoSEQ multiplex PCR, and TCRdb kept only the in-frame ones, dropping some. The table includes 32,000 or so clones, 70% to 85% detected once. These receptors' targets are unknown. Sequencing was performed on PBMCs, taken from a glioma patient whose treatment included an IDH1 peptide vaccine. These receptors all stem from a man aged 30-40 years with glioma. Both conserved end residues are part of each CDR3. The D gene is left open where the match is weak.

j_call v_call d_call cdr3_nt cdr3_aa
TRBJ1-1 TRBV7-8 NA TGTGCCAGCAGCTTAGTGGCCCCCATGAACACTGAAGCTTTCTTT CASSLVAPMNTEAFF
TRBJ1-1 TRBV7-9 TRBD1 TGTGCCAGCAGCTTACCCCCCCGGACAGGCATGAACACTGAAGCTTTCTTT CASSLPPRTGMNTEAFF
TRBJ1-6 TRBV19 NA TGTGCCAGTAGTACTGGAGGGGGAGGATCACCCCTCCACTTT CASSTGGGGSPLHF
TRBJ2-1 TRBV19 TRBD2 TGTGCCAGTAGTATTGGCGGGAGGGCCGGAAATGAGCAGTTCTTC CASSIGGRAGNEQFF
TRBJ2-2 TRBV5-1 TRBD1 TGCGCCAGCAGCTCCCGACAGGGGGATACCGGGGAGCTGTTTTTT CASSSRQGDTGELFF
TRBJ1-1 TRBV18 NA TGTGCCAGCTCACCAAAGGGAGGTCGTGGGGGCCGGGCTTTCTTT CASSPKGGRGGRAFF
TRBJ2-6 TRBV30 NA TGTGCCTGGTCTACCCCTGGCTCTGGGGCCAACGTCCTGACTTTC CAWSTPGSGANVLTF
TRBJ1-3 TRBV19 TRBD1 TGTGCCAGTAGTGCCGACGGACAGGGTGTTGGAAACACCATATATTTT CASSADGQGVGNTIYF
TRBJ1-2 TRBV13 NA TGTGCCAGTTCGGAAACGGAACTTTTTAACTATGGCTACACCTTC CASSETELFNYGYTF
TRBJ2-7 TRBV11-2 NA TGTGCCAGCAGCTGGCGAGCGGACCCCTACGAGCAGTACTTC CASSWRADPYEQYF
TRBJ1-1 TRBV27 TRBD1 TGTGCCAGCTGTCTAAACAGGGGGAACACTGAAGCTTTCTTT CASCLNRGNTEAFF
TRBJ2-7 TRBV5-1 NA TGCGCCAGCAGCTTGGAAGACGCCTACGAGCAGTACTTC CASSLEDAYEQYF